Listed below are T cell receptor beta chains from one sample, sequenced in a study of blood T cell repertoires in COVID-19. TCRdb keeps only in-frame clones here, not all; method: immunoSEQ multiplex PCR. The table records approximately 150,000 clones, approximately 90% of them present only once. Source material: peripheral blood. These receptors originate from a human donor in a cohort sampled during active COVID-19. CDR3s include the opening cysteine and the closing phenylalanine or tryptophan. The order of the fields is J gene, V gene, D gene, CDR3 DNA, CDR3 protein. A D gene is named only where the DNA matches it firmly.

J: TRBJ2-2
V: TRBV5-1
D: TRBD2
DNA: TGCGCCAGCAGCCAGACTAGCGGGGGGCCCCACACCGGGGAGCTGTTTTTT
CDR3: CASSQTSGGPHTGELFF

J: TRBJ1-1
V: TRBV4-1
D: .
DNA: TGCGCCAGCAGCCAAGGAAGCTACAGGGTGGAAAACACTGAAGCTTTCTTT
CDR3: CASSQGSYRVENTEAFF

J: TRBJ1-1
V: TRBV5-6
D: TRBD1
DNA: TGTGCCAGCAGCCCCCTGGCAGGGGGCCTCGGCACTGAAGCTTTCTTT
CDR3: CASSPLAGGLGTEAFF

J: TRBJ2-7
V: TRBV3-1/TRBV3-2
D: TRBD1
DNA: TGTGCCAGCAGCCAAGAACAGGGGACCCCCTACGAGCAGTACTTC
CDR3: CASSQEQGTPYEQYF

J: TRBJ1-1
V: TRBV19
D: .
DNA: TGTGCCAGTTCCTTGGGGGGGGTTGAAGCTTTCTTT
CDR3: CASSLGGVEAFF

J: TRBJ2-1
V: TRBV12-3/TRBV12-4
D: .
DNA: TGTGCCAGCAGTATTAGACAGAGTAATATGAGGATCTTC
CDR3: CASSIRQSNMRIF

J: TRBJ2-7
V: TRBV19
D: TRBD2
DNA: TGTGCCAGTAGTCCCTCCGGGACTACCAGCTCCTACGAGCAGTACTTC
CDR3: CASSPSGTTSSYEQYF

J: TRBJ2-6
V: TRBV5-6
D: .
DNA: TGTGCCAGCGCCGAACCTTCAGGGGCGGGGGCCAACGTCCTGACTTTC
CDR3: CASAEPSGAGANVLTF

J: TRBJ2-7
V: TRBV15
D: TRBD2
DNA: TGTGCCACCAGCGGCCGGGAGGGAGAGCAGTACTTC
CDR3: CATSGREGEQYF

J: TRBJ2-7
V: TRBV5-8
D: .
DNA: TGTGCCAGCAGCTTGATGTACTCCGGGTTTGGGTACGAGCAGTACTTC
CDR3: CASSLMYSGFGYEQYF

J: TRBJ2-5
V: TRBV7-3
D: .
DNA: TGTGCCAGCAGCTTAACCGGGCAGGGGGAGACCCAGTACTTC
CDR3: CASSLTGQGETQYF